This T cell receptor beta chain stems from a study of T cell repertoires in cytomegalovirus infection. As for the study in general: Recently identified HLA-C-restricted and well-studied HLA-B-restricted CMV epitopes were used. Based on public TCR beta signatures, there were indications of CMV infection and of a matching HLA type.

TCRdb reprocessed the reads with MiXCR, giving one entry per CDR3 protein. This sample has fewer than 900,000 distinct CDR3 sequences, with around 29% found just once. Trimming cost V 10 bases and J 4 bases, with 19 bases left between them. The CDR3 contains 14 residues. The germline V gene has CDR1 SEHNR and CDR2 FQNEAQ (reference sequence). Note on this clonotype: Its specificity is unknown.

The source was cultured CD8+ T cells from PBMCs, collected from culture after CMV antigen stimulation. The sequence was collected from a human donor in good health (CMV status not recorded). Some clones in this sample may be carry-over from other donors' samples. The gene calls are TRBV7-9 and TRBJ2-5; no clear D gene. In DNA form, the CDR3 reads TGTGCCACATCAAAGGACCTTCATGGAGAGACCCAGTACTTC. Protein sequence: CATSKDLHGETQYF.